The 21 T cell receptor beta chains below come from one sample, sequenced in a study of shared clonotypes between healthy human individuals. The naive CD8 subset, CD45RO-negative cells positively selected for CCR7, excluded terminally differentiated effector memory CD45RA+ cells. Method: immunoSEQ multiplex PCR; TCRdb's copy keeps in-frame clones and lacks some. The repertoire holds about 580,000 clones, with 95% to 98% as singletons. Sequencing used naive CD8+ T cells sorted from blood. The receptors stem from a man aged 30 to 39 in good health.

This CDR3 is CASSLEALEPSGIQYF. CDR3 bases: TGTGCCAGCAGCTTGGAGGCTTTGGAACCGTCAGGCATTCAGTACTTC. The genes are TRBV5-5 and TRBJ2-4; D uncertain. V gave up 0 bases and J gave up 9 bases, with 19 bases separating them. CDR1 and CDR2 (germline): SGHKS, YYEKEE (reference sequence). The CDR3 covers 16 residues.

The J gene is TRBJ1-1, the V gene TRBV7-3; no reliable D call. V was cut by 3 bases and J by 1 base, with 6 bases left in between. Per germline, CDR1 SGHTA and CDR2 FQGTGA. CDR3 length: 13 amino acids. The chain's CDR3 is CASSFSQNTEAFF. The CDR3 coding sequence is TGTGCCAGCAGCTTTTCGCAGAACACTGAAGCTTTCTTT. The full variable domain, completed using reference TRBV7-3 and TRBJ1-1, is GAGVSQTPSNKVTEKGKYVELRCDPISGHTALYWYRQSLGQGPEFLIYFQGTGAADDSGLPNDRFFAVRPEGSVSTLKIQRTERGDSAVYLCASSFSQNTEAFFGQGTRLTVV.

Regarding this clone: The sample has other DNA sequences that encode this CDR3 too. The chain has TRBV13 and TRBJ2-1; 10 positions agree with TRBD2. The germline V gene encodes CDR1 PRHDT and CDR2 FYEKMQ (reference sequence). Unmatched junction bases numbered 4, after V lost 0 bases and J lost 8 bases. CDR3 length: 15 amino acids. CDR3 nucleotides: TGTGCCAGCAGCTTAGGCCTAGCGGGAGAAGATGAGCAGTTCTTC. The encoded protein is CASSLGLAGEDEQFF.

The chain joins TRBV29-1 to TRBJ2-7; a weak D match, TRBD1 (5 bases). Trimming stripped 0 bases from V and 5 bases from J, with 14 bases between. In germline, CDR1 is SQVTM, CDR2 ANQGSEA. The CDR3 spans 14 residues. In nucleotides, the CDR3 is TGCAGCGTTGAAGAGTTGGAAGACAGTAACGAGCAGTACTTC. Its protein product is CSVEELEDSNEQYF.

The chain uses TRBV28 and TRBJ2-1; 10 bases fit TRBD2. Trimming took 6 bases from V and 1 from J; bases not matched to a gene: 6. Looked up from germline, CDR1 is MDHEN and CDR2 is SYDVKM. The CDR3 sequence is 16 residues long. CDR3 in amino acids: CASSPASGSSYNEQFF. CDR3 bases: TGTGCCAGCAGCCCGGCTAGCGGGAGTTCCTACAATGAGCAGTTCTTC.

CDR3: CASSPAAGRIYGYTF. The DNA of the CDR3 is TGCGCCAGCAGCCCAGCGGCGGGACGGATCTATGGCTACACCTTC. V usage is TRBV4-1 and J usage is TRBJ1-2; possible D gene TRBD1, 5 bases. The CDR3 length is 15 residues. The germline CDR1 and CDR2 sequences are MGHRA and YSYEKL. Trimming pared 4 bases from V and 4 bases from J, leaving 16 bases between.

This sequence joins TRBV6-6 and TRBJ2-7, with D tentatively TRBD1 or TRBD2 (5 bases each). Germline V lookup: CDR1 MNHNY, CDR2 SVGAGI (reference sequence). The CDR3 is made up of 12 amino acids. Trimming removed 7 bases from V and 10 bases from J, with 17 bases in between. This chain's CDR3 is CASISDGADQYF. DNA for the CDR3: TGTGCCAGCATCAGCGACGGGGCGGATCAGTACTTC.

The chain links TRBV30 to TRBJ1-2; no reliable D call. CDR1 GTSNPN and CDR2 SVGIG come from the germline V gene (reference sequence). Trimming removed 6 bases from V and 8 bases from J, with 19 bases in between. The CDR3 is 13 residues long. CDR3 amino acids: CACTEGSGYGYTF. DNA for the CDR3: TGTGCCTGTACGGAGGGCTCGGGATACGGCTACACCTTC. The full variable domain, its missing parts supplied by reference TRBV30 and TRBJ1-2, is SQTIHQWPATLVQPVGSPLSLECTVEGTSNPNLYWYRQAAGRGLQLLFYSVGIGQISSEVPQNLSASRPQDRQFILSSKKLLLSDSGFYLCACTEGSGYGYTFGSGTRLTVV.

The CDR3 protein is CASSYSGQGAGQFF. As DNA, the CDR3 is TGTGCCAGCAGTTACTCAGGACAGGGAGCGGGGCAGTTCTTC. This rearrangement joins TRBV6-5 to TRBJ2-1, with 8 nucleotides matching TRBD1. The V gene end was trimmed by 0 bases and the J gene end by 12 bases; junction bases not matched to a gene: 7. The CDR3 is 14 residues long. The germline CDR1 and CDR2 sequences are MNHEY and SVGAGI.

Only one count was recorded for this clone. The chain is built from TRBV19 and TRBJ2-2; 9 positions match TRBD1. The junction had 5 bases not matched to a gene; V was cut back by 5 bases and J by 4 bases. The CDR3 extends over 15 amino acids. CDR1 is LNHDA, CDR2 SQIVND, per germline (reference sequence). CDR3 in amino acids: CASSEGQGSTGELFF. The CDR3 DNA reads TGTGCCAGTAGTGAAGGACAGGGGAGCACCGGGGAGCTGTTTTTT. Supplemented by reference TRBV19 and TRBJ2-2, the full variable domain reads DGGITQSPKYLFRKEGQNVTLSCEQNLNHDAMYWYRQDPGQGLRLIYYSQIVNDFQKGDIAEGYSVSREKKESFPLTVTSAQKNPTAFYLCASSEGQGSTGELFFGEGSRLTVL.

The chain combines TRBV30 with TRBJ2-7, with D perhaps being TRBD1 or TRBD2 (5 bases each). CDR1 is GTSNPN, CDR2 SVGIG, per germline (reference sequence). V lost 5 bases to trimming and J lost 2 bases, with 10 bases between them. The CDR3 is 12 residues long. CDR3 DNA sequence: TGTGCCTGGGGGACGTTCGCCTACGAGCAGTACTTC. As protein: CAWGTFAYEQYF. The full variable domain, its missing parts supplied by reference TRBV30 and TRBJ2-7, is SQTIHQWPATLVQPVGSPLSLECTVEGTSNPNLYWYRQAAGRGLQLLFYSVGIGQISSEVPQNLSASRPQDRQFILSSKKLLLSDSGFYLCAWGTFAYEQYFGPGTRLTVT.

J is TRBJ2-7 and V is TRBV9; possible D gene TRBD2, 6 bases. CDR1 and CDR2 from the germline V gene are SGDLS and YYNGEE. The CDR3 is made up of 14 amino acids. V lost 4 bases, J lost 6 bases, and 17 bases lay in between. CDR3 sequence: CASSPRDSPSEQYF. For the CDR3, the DNA is TGTGCCAGCAGCCCCCGGGACTCGCCATCCGAGCAGTACTTC. Variable domain in full (rest from reference TRBV9 and TRBJ2-7): DSGVTQTPKHLITATGQRVTLRCSPRSGDLSVYWYQQSLDQGLQFLIQYYNGEERAKGNILERFSAQQFPDLHSELNLSSLELGDSALYFCASSPRDSPSEQYFGPGTRLTVT.

This rearrangement joins TRBV6-1 to TRBJ2-1; a possible D gene is TRBD2 (5 bases). The CDR3 runs 15 residues. V dropped 1 base and J dropped 4 bases, with 11 bases sitting between them. Germline V CDR1 and CDR2: MNHNS, SASEGT. CDR3 sequence reads: CASSEDPAAYNEQFF. CDR3 nucleotide sequence: TGTGCCAGCAGTGAAGACCCAGCGGCATACAATGAGCAGTTCTTC.

The table lists this clone with a count of one. The chain joins TRBV23-1 to TRBJ2-7; D possibly corresponds to TRBD1 (6 bases). TRBV23-1 belongs to the ORF category, with a function that is uncertain. Trimming removed 4 bases from V and 6 bases from J, with 13 bases in between. This CDR3 is built from 13 residues. CDR3 region: CASSPGVLGEQYF. CDR3 coding DNA: TGCGCCAGCAGTCCAGGGGTGTTAGGCGAGCAGTACTTC.

The J gene is TRBJ2-5, the V gene TRBV29-1, with D possibly called TRBD1 or TRBD2 (5 bases each). The CDR3 is made up of 17 amino acids. Trimming removed 0 bases from V and 1 base from J, with 18 bases in between. The germline CDR1 and CDR2 sequences are SQVTM and ANQGSEA. The CDR3 DNA is TGCAGCGTTGAAGAGCCCCACAGGAAAGGAGGCCAAGAGACCCAGTACTTC. Translating it yields CSVEEPHRKGGQETQYF.

The V and J genes are TRBV4-3 and TRBJ1-1, with D tentatively TRBD1 (5 bases). The germline V gene has CDR1 LGHNA and CDR2 YSLEER. With 1 base removed from V and 2 bases from J, the gap between germline ends came to 14 bases. The CDR3 extends over 16 amino acids. The CDR3 region is CASSQVGNRRNTEAFF. The DNA of the CDR3 is TGCGCCAGCAGCCAAGTGGGGAACAGGAGAAACACTGAAGCTTTCTTT.

The chain has TRBV30 and TRBJ2-2; D ambiguous. The V and J ends lost 3 bases and 5 bases respectively, with 4 bases between them. CDR1 and CDR2 (germline): GTSNPN, SVGIG (reference sequence). The CDR3 runs 11 residues. As DNA, the CDR3 is TGTGCCTGGAGGTCGACCGGGGAGCTGTTTTTT. As protein: CAWRSTGELFF. Full variable domain (missing parts from reference TRBV30 and TRBJ2-2): SQTIHQWPATLVQPVGSPLSLECTVEGTSNPNLYWYRQAAGRGLQLLFYSVGIGQISSEVPQNLSASRPQDRQFILSSKKLLLSDSGFYLCAWRSTGELFFGEGSRLTVL.

CDR3 sequence: CASSFHLAGAYNEQFF. The CDR3 DNA follows: TGTGCCAGCAGTTTCCACCTAGCGGGAGCCTACAATGAGCAGTTCTTC. The rearrangement links TRBV6-6 to TRBJ2-1; 10 bases are shared with TRBD2. The CDR3 is made up of 16 amino acids. Trimming took 4 bases from V and 2 from J; bases not matched to a gene: 5. Germline V gene data show CDR1 as MNHNY and CDR2 as SVGAGI (reference sequence).

This chain uses TRBV7-3 with TRBJ2-2; weak D call: TRBD1 (6 bases). V dropped 5 bases and J dropped 0 bases, with 13 bases sitting between them. Germline V gene sequence: CDR1 SGHTA, CDR2 FQGTGA. The CDR3 covers 16 residues. Here the CDR3 reads CASSRLQGPNTGELFF. Written as DNA, the CDR3 is TGTGCCAGCAGCCGCCTACAGGGACCGAACACCGGGGAGCTGTTTTTT.

The chain carries TRBV29-1 and TRBJ2-1; possible D gene TRBD2, 6 bases. This CDR3 has 13 amino acids. Trimming took 8 bases from V and 3 from J, leaving 14 bases between them. CDR1 and CDR2 from the germline V gene are SQVTM and ANQGSEA. The CDR3 bases are TGCAGCATGCGGGACTCCGTCTACAATGAGCAGTTCTTC. Translation: CSMRDSVYNEQFF.

The rearrangement links TRBV7-2 to TRBJ1-5; D not certain. The CDR3 extends over 15 amino acids. Germline V gene lookup returns CDR1 SGHTA and CDR2 FQGNSA. With 7 bases removed from V and 0 bases from J, the gap between germline ends came to 13 bases. CDR3 sequence reads: CASTPDGDSNQPQHF. As DNA, the CDR3 is TGTGCCAGCACCCCGGATGGAGATAGCAATCAGCCCCAGCATTTT.